These 32 T cell receptor beta chains came from one sample sequenced in a study of blood T cell repertoires in COVID-19. Method: immunoSEQ multiplex PCR; TCRdb's copy keeps in-frame clones and lacks some. Among some 83,000 clones listed, less than 90% were seen once. The source material was peripheral blood. Source of these receptors: an older man in a cohort sampled during active COVID-19.

The chain recombines TRBV29-1 with TRBJ2-2; the match to TRBD2 covers 15 bases. Germline CDR1 is SQVTM and CDR2 is ANQGSEA. The length of the CDR3 is 20 residues. Trimming removed 6 bases from V and 1 base from J; junction bases left unmatched: 15. Here the CDR3 DNA reads TGCAGCGTAATATATGGGACGGGACTAGCGGGGGGAAAGAACACCGGGGAGCTGTTTTTT. It codes for CSVIYGTGLAGGKNTGELFF.

The CDR3 loop is CASSLAEAGTQYF. CDR3 sequence (DNA): TGTGCCAGCAGCTTAGCGGAGGCGGGGACCCAGTACTTC. The genes are TRBV7-3 and TRBJ2-5, with D tentatively TRBD2 (5 bases). The germline CDR1 and CDR2 sequences are SGHTA and FQGTGA. V shed 2 bases and J shed 7 bases, with 11 bases lying between them. The CDR3 loop spans 13 amino acids.

The V and J genes are TRBV11-2 and TRBJ2-3; maybe TRBD2 (5 bases). Deletions cut 2 bases from V and 0 bases from J, with 9 bases between. CDR3 size: 15 residues. Germline values: CDR1 SGHAT, CDR2 FQNNGV. The DNA for the CDR3 is TGTGCCAGCAGCTTAACGGGGAAGAGCACAGATACGCAGTATTTT. Amino acids: CASSLTGKSTDTQYF.

This clone has just one count. This chain connects TRBV3-1 (or the pseudogene TRBV3-2) to TRBJ2-4; D gene ambiguous. CDR3 length: 15 residues. Trimming left V 4 bases short and J 1 base short, with 11 bases between. CDR1 and CDR2 (germline): LGHDT, YNNKEL (reference sequence). CDR3 bases: TGTGCCAGCAGCCTTAACCGGGTCGCCAAAAACATTCAGTACTTC. Residues: CASSLNRVAKNIQYF.

V usage is TRBV2 and J usage is TRBJ1-6, with D hard to call. The germline gives CDR1 SNHLY, CDR2 FYNNEI. The CDR3 has 15 residues. Trimming stripped 2 bases from V and 4 bases from J, with 9 bases between. Here the CDR3 reads CASSEQYYYNSPLHF. CDR3 nucleotides: TGTGCCAGCAGTGAACAGTACTATTATAATTCACCCCTCCACTTT.

The gene calls are TRBV2 and TRBJ1-5; 7 positions agree with TRBD1. This CDR3 is built from 15 residues. The J segment lost 0 bases and the V segment lost 6 bases, leaving 5 bases of the junction unmatched. CDR1 is SNHLY, CDR2 FYNNEI, per germline. The CDR3 region has the DNA TGTGCCAGCAGCAGGGACAGAATTAGCAATCAGCCCCAGCATTTT. It yields the protein CASSRDRISNQPQHF.

The J gene is TRBJ2-7, the V gene TRBV10-3; 9 bases match TRBD2. V was pared by 6 bases and J by 4 bases, with 13 bases of the junction left unmatched. The length of the CDR3 is 16 residues. Germline CDR1 and CDR2: ENHRY and SYGVKD. CDR3 in amino acids: CAIRDLVAGENYEQYF. CDR3 nucleotide sequence: TGTGCCATCAGGGATCTAGTAGCGGGGGAGAATTACGAGCAGTACTTC.

Here the CDR3 DNA reads TGTGCCAGCAGCGTAGGAGGACAGTCCCACTACGAGCAGTACTTC. This codes for CASSVGGQSHYEQYF. This sequence joins TRBV9 and TRBJ2-7; the D gene is possibly TRBD1 (6 bases). Germline values: CDR1 SGDLS, CDR2 YYNGEE. The CDR3 loop spans 15 amino acids. V was trimmed by 0 bases and J by 3 bases, leaving 13 bases between them.

The chain recombines TRBV10-3 with TRBJ1-2; possibly TRBD1 for D (6 bases). The V gene's germline CDR1 is ENHRY and CDR2 SYGVKD. This CDR3 has 16 residues. Trimming cost V 3 bases and J 7 bases, with 21 bases left between them. Here the CDR3 DNA reads TGTGCCATCAGTGAACTCCGGGATACAGGGTCTCCTGGCTACACCTTC. It encodes CAISELRDTGSPGYTF.

This clone was picked up a small number of times. V is TRBV19 and J is TRBJ2-7, with a weak D call TRBD1 (5 bases). Per the germline V gene, CDR1 is LNHDA and CDR2 is SQIVND (reference sequence). V was trimmed by 5 bases and J by 4 bases, leaving 12 bases between them. The CDR3 spans 13 residues. The CDR3 loop is CASSPRTPYEQYV. CDR3 nucleotide sequence: TGTGCCAGTAGTCCCCGGACACCTTACGAGCAGTACGTC.

The chain combines TRBV3-1 (or the pseudogene TRBV3-2) with TRBJ2-2; the D gene is possibly TRBD2 (5 bases). Trimming stripped 1 base from V and 4 bases from J, with 10 bases between. The CDR3 spans 15 residues. CDR1 is LGHDT, CDR2 YNNKEL, per germline (reference sequence). CDR3 nucleotide sequence: TGTGCCAGCAGCCAAGTCTTAGGGAGCACCGGGGAGCTGTTTTTT. Amino acid sequence: CASSQVLGSTGELFF.

This clone was seen once. The CDR3 loop reads CASSLNSGGAYEQYV. In DNA, the CDR3 is TGTGCCAGCAGCTTAAATAGCGGGGGGGCCTACGAGCAGTACGTC. V and J are TRBV7-2 and TRBJ2-7; 11 positions match TRBD2. This CDR3 has 15 amino acids. V gave up 2 bases and J gave up 2 bases; unmatched junction bases: 2. Per the germline V gene, CDR1 is SGHTA and CDR2 is FQGNSA.

CDR3 residues: CASSLGLARANTEAFF. Here the CDR3 DNA reads TGTGCCAGCAGCTTAGGGTTAGCGAGAGCGAACACTGAAGCTTTCTTT. The chain joins TRBV11-2 to TRBJ1-1; D not certain. Germline V gene data show CDR1 as SGHAT and CDR2 as FQNNGV. V shed 1 base and J shed 1 base, with 13 bases lying between them. The CDR3 length is 16 residues.

V is TRBV19 and J is TRBJ2-1; D possibly corresponds to TRBD1 (5 bases). V was pared by 7 bases and J by 12 bases, with 22 bases between. This CDR3 comprises 14 residues. Germline CDR1 reads LNHDA; CDR2 reads SQIVND (reference sequence). CDR3 bases: TGTGCCAGTACCCCGGGCAGGGTAGGGGTATTGCAGTTCTTC. Its protein is CASTPGRVGVLQFF.

The chain joins TRBV5-1 to TRBJ2-7; TRBD2 aligns across 7 bases. CDR3 size: 15 residues. The germline V gene has CDR1 SGHRS and CDR2 YFSETQ. After removal of 4 bases from V and 3 bases from J, the junction contained 10 bases not matched to a gene. CDR3 DNA sequence: TGCGCCAGCAGCCCATGGGGGGGGTCGGACTACGAGCAGTACGTC. This sequence encodes CASSPWGGSDYEQYV.

The V call is TRBV4-2, the J call TRBJ1-6, with TRBD1 matching 7 bases. V dropped 0 bases and J dropped 6; count of bases not matched to a gene: 2. Germline lookup yields CDR1 LGHNA and CDR2 YNFKEQ. The length of the CDR3 is 15 residues. CDR3 sequence reads: CASSQDGQVNSPLHF. CDR3 in DNA: TGTGCCAGCAGCCAAGATGGACAGGTTAATTCACCCCTCCACTTT.

The chain carries TRBV9 and TRBJ2-1; 9 bases map to TRBD2. CDR1 is SGDLS and CDR2 is YYNGEE in the germline V gene. J was trimmed by 3 bases and V by 4 bases; bases with no gene match: 11. The CDR3 length is 17 residues. The CDR3 is CASSPRERRGGYNEQFF. CDR3 DNA sequence: TGTGCCAGCAGCCCCCGTGAGCGGCGGGGGGGCTACAATGAGCAGTTCTTC.

The chain has TRBV18 and TRBJ2-2; TRBD1 agrees at 9 bases. V was pared by 4 bases and J by 2 bases, with 5 bases of the junction left unmatched. Germline lookup yields CDR1 KGHSH and CDR2 LQKENI. The CDR3 runs to 16 residues. The CDR3: CASSRRTGANTGELFF. The CDR3 DNA reads as TGTGCCAGCTCACGAAGGACAGGGGCTAACACCGGGGAGCTGTTTTTT.

The chain carries TRBV6-1 and TRBJ1-6, with 7 bases fitting TRBD1. Trimming cost V 0 bases and J 6 bases; bases outside gene matches: 2. Germline loops: CDR1 MNHNS, CDR2 SASEGT. CDR3 length: 15 residues. CDR3 protein: CASSEARGRNSPLHF. The CDR3 nucleotides are TGTGCCAGCAGTGAAGCTAGGGGGCGTAATTCACCCCTCCACTTT.

This chain joins TRBV2 and TRBJ1-3; D call uncertain. CDR3 length: 16 residues. Germline V lookup: CDR1 SNHLY, CDR2 FYNNEI. Trimming removed 1 base at V and 0 bases at J, with 10 bases between. The CDR3 sequence is CASSEGYASSGNTIYF. DNA of the CDR3: TGTGCCAGCAGTGAAGGATATGCGAGCTCTGGAAACACCATATATTTT.

This rearrangement joins TRBV10-3 to TRBJ1-5; 7 positions agree with TRBD1. In germline, CDR1 is ENHRY, CDR2 SYGVKD. With V trimmed by 0 bases and J by 5 bases, 4 bases remained unmatched. The CDR3 has 15 amino acids. This chain's CDR3 is CAISESGQADQPQHF. CDR3 nucleotide sequence: TGTGCCATCAGTGAGTCTGGACAGGCTGATCAGCCCCAGCATTTT.

The rearrangement links TRBV5-6 to TRBJ2-5; TRBD1 might be the D (6 bases). With 4 bases removed from V and 3 bases from J, the gap between germline ends came to 10 bases. The CDR3 is 13 amino acids. Germline-derived CDR1 and CDR2 are SGHDT and YYEEEE. The CDR3 loop is CASSRRDKETQYF. CDR3 DNA: TGTGCCAGCAGCAGAAGGGACAAAGAGACCCAGTACTTC. Full variable domain (missing parts from reference TRBV5-6 and TRBJ2-5): DAGVTQSPTHLIKTRGQQVTLRCSPKSGHDTVSWYQQALGQGPQFIFQYYEEEERQRGNFPDRFSGHQFPNYSSELNVNALLLGDSALYLCASSRRDKETQYFGPGTRLLVL.

V and J are TRBV5-4 and TRBJ1-2, with 9 bases that match TRBD1. The V gene end was trimmed by 2 bases and the J gene end by 8 bases; junction bases not matched to a gene: 4. This CDR3 spans 13 amino acids. Germline V gene sequence: CDR1 SGHNT, CDR2 YYREEE (reference sequence). The CDR3 DNA reads as TGTGCCAGCAGCTTACAGGGGGCGCGGGGCTACACCTTC. Protein product: CASSLQGARGYTF.

This clone was observed a single time. The V gene is TRBV19, the J gene TRBJ1-2, with 7 bases that match TRBD1. This CDR3 comprises 15 residues. V dropped 7 bases and J dropped 7; count of bases not matched to a gene: 15. Germline CDR1 reads LNHDA; CDR2 reads SQIVND (reference sequence). CDR3 sequence (DNA): TGTGCCAGTACTAAGGCAGGGGGAGTGGGGTCTGGCTACACCTTC. Translation: CASTKAGGVGSGYTF.

The rearrangement joins TRBV3-1 (or the pseudogene TRBV3-2) to TRBJ1-5; D possibly corresponds to TRBD1 (6 bases). The CDR3 is made up of 18 amino acids. The germline V gene has CDR1 LGHDT and CDR2 YNNKEL (reference sequence). V was pared by 0 bases and J by 5 bases, with 20 bases between. CDR3 in amino acids: CASSQELGAGIVYQPQHF. DNA of the CDR3: TGTGCCAGCAGCCAAGAATTGGGGGCAGGGATCGTTTATCAGCCCCAGCATTTT.

The chain is built from TRBV6-5 and TRBJ2-7; the D gene is possibly TRBD2 (5 bases). Germline CDR1 MNHEY, CDR2 SVGAGI. The CDR3 sequence is 15 residues long. With 8 bases removed from V and 6 bases from J, the gap between germline ends came to 23 bases. The CDR3 coding sequence is TGTGCCAGCGGCCCTGGGAGATTACTATCTTTCGAGCAGTACGTC. Its translation is CASGPGRLLSFEQYV.

The rearrangement joins TRBV19 to TRBJ1-2, with 8 bases identical to TRBD1. Germline CDR1 LNHDA, CDR2 SQIVND (reference sequence). The J segment lost 3 bases and the V segment lost 7 bases, leaving 4 bases of the junction unmatched. CDR3 length equals 13 residues. In DNA form, the CDR3 reads TGTGCCAGTATAGGACAGGGATACTATGGCTACACCTTC. It codes for CASIGQGYYGYTF.

J is TRBJ1-6 and V is TRBV10-3; 9 nucleotides line up with TRBD1. The CDR3 extends over 13 amino acids. The trim removed 9 bases at V and 5 bases at J, leaving 2 bases unmatched. The germline gives CDR1 ENHRY, CDR2 SYGVKD. CDR3 in amino acids: CAIRQGDNSPLHF. The CDR3 DNA sequence: TGTGCCATAAGACAGGGGGATAATTCACCCCTCCACTTT.

The rearrangement links TRBV7-9 to TRBJ1-1, with 11 bases that match TRBD1. Unmatched junction bases numbered 6, after V lost 3 bases and J lost 6 bases. CDR1 is SEHNR and CDR2 is FQNEAQ in the germline V gene (reference sequence). This CDR3 is built from 15 residues. CDR3 residues: CASSLTGTGGAEAFF. CDR3 in DNA: TGTGCCAGCAGCTTGACCGGGACAGGGGGGGCTGAAGCTTTCTTT.

The chain couples TRBV24-1 to TRBJ2-3, with TRBD2 matching 7 bases. The junction had 1 base not matched to a gene; V was cut back by 1 base and J by 4 bases. The germline gives CDR1 KGHDR, CDR2 SFDVKD. The length of the CDR3 is 14 residues. The CDR3 spells CATSDLRGADTQYF. In nucleotides, the CDR3 is TGTGCCACCAGTGATTTACGGGGGGCAGATACGCAGTATTTT.

The CDR3 DNA sequence: TGTGCCAGCAGCCAACCAGGGACTAACTACAATGAGCAGTTCTTC. Translation gives CASSQPGTNYNEQFF. J is TRBJ2-1 and V is TRBV3-1 (or the pseudogene TRBV3-2), with 7 bases aligning to TRBD2. The CDR3 sequence is 15 residues long. With V trimmed by 2 bases and J by 3 bases, 4 bases remained unmatched. Germline CDR1 reads LGHDT; CDR2 reads YNNKEL (reference sequence).

The count of this clone is one. This chain joins TRBV28 and TRBJ2-3; 8 bases match TRBD2. The CDR3 spans 15 residues. V was pared by 6 bases and J by 3 bases, with 8 bases of the junction left unmatched. Germline CDR1 MDHEN, CDR2 SYDVKM. CDR3 sequence: CASSSHTGGTDTQYF. DNA of the CDR3: TGTGCCAGCAGCTCGCACACGGGGGGGACAGATACGCAGTATTTT.